This is a list of T cell receptor beta chains from one sample in a study of blood T cell repertoires in COVID-19. Some clones are missing from TCRdb's copy, which holds only in-frame ones; the method was immunoSEQ multiplex PCR. The top ten hold about 10% of the sample, which has about 59,000 clones, 65% to 80% seen once. Specimen: peripheral blood. Receptors were obtained from a human donor in a cohort sampled during active COVID-19. The CDR3 runs from the conserved cysteine through the conserved F or W. The order of the fields is V gene, D gene, clone size, J gene, CDR3 DNA, CDR3 protein. A D gene is named only where the DNA matches it firmly. Where a row states a size, it is once, few, many or the class of an expanded clone; other rows omit it.

TRBV7-2	NA	once	TRBJ2-7	TGTGCCAGCAGCTTCAGCGCGGGCTCTTACGAGCAGTACTTC	CASSFSAGSYEQYF
TRBV19	TRBD2	NA	TRBJ2-3	TGTGCCAGTAGTATCGGCGGGAGGGGTACGCAGTATTTT	CASSIGGRGTQYF
TRBV15	NA	NA	TRBJ2-5	TGTGCCACCAGCGACCGGAGGGGGCAGGGGCAAGAGACCCAGTACTTC	CATSDRRGQGQETQYF
TRBV5-5	TRBD1	NA	TRBJ1-2	TGTGCCAGCAGCTTACTCAGGGGGCAGGGCTACACCTTC	CASSLLRGQGYTF
TRBV7-9	NA	NA	TRBJ2-7	TGTGCCAGCAGCTTAGCTGGGGGCGGCGAGCAGTACTTC	CASSLAGGGEQYF
TRBV3-1/TRBV3-2	NA	NA	TRBJ2-3	TGTGCCAGCTCAAGGGGGGGGGTCACAGATACGCAGTATTTT	CASSRGGVTDTQYF
TRBV27	TRBD1	NA	TRBJ2-1	TGTGCCAGCAGTGGGCAGGGGGCGTACGTCAATGAGCAGTTCTTC	CASSGQGAYVNEQFF
TRBV5-1	TRBD2	NA	TRBJ2-1	TGCGCCAGCAGCACAGGGACTAGCGGGAGCAATGAGCAGTTCTTC	CASSTGTSGSNEQFF
TRBV12-1	NA	once	TRBJ1-2	TGTGCCAGCAGCTGCGGAGGGGCGGTGGTAAAAGGGTACGTCTCATGCGGCTACACCTTC	CASSCGGAVVKGYVSCGYTF
TRBV5-8	TRBD2	NA	TRBJ2-2	TGTGCCAGCAGCTCCTGGACTAGCGGGCGTACCGGGGAGCTGTTTTTT	CASSSWTSGRTGELFF
TRBV6-5	TRBD1	NA	TRBJ1-2	TGTGCCAGCAGTTTTACAGGGGGTGGGGATGGCTACACCTTC	CASSFTGGGDGYTF
TRBV6-1	TRBD1	NA	TRBJ2-7	TGTGCCAGCAGTGAGACGGACAGGTTACGCTACGAGCAGTACTTC	CASSETDRLRYEQYF
TRBV7-9	TRBD1	NA	TRBJ1-3	TGTGCCAGCAGCGGCGGGACAGTTAACACCATATATTTT	CASSGGTVNTIYF
TRBV5-1	NA	NA	TRBJ2-1	TGCGCCAGCAGCCTTTCCGGGACTCGTAACAATGAGCAGTTCTTC	CASSLSGTRNNEQFF
TRBV6-5	NA	NA	TRBJ1-2	TGTGCCAGCAGTTTCGGAGGGGCTGGCTACACCTTC	CASSFGGAGYTF
TRBV6-2/TRBV6-3	TRBD1	NA	TRBJ1-4	TGTGCCAGCAGTTCTCCGAGACAGGGTAAAGAAAAACTGTTTTTT	CASSSPRQGKEKLFF
TRBV9	TRBD1	NA	TRBJ1-2	TGTGCCAGCAGCGTAGTTAACAGGGGATTTACCTTC	CASSVVNRGFTF
TRBV6-5	TRBD2	NA	TRBJ2-7	TGTGCCAGCAGTCCCGGGACTAGCGGATCCTACGAGCAGTACTTC	CASSPGTSGSYEQYF
TRBV7-2	TRBD1	NA	TRBJ1-1	TGTGCCAGCAGTCGAAAAATGGGACAGGGGGTGAACACTGAAGCTTTCTTT	CASSRKMGQGVNTEAFF
TRBV29-1	NA	NA	TRBJ2-3	TGCAGCGTAGCGGATTGGACAGATACGCAGTATTTT	CSVADWTDTQYF
TRBV30	NA	NA	TRBJ1-5	TGTGCCTGGAGTGTAGGGAGCGGACAGCCCCAGCATTTT	CAWSVGSGQPQHF
TRBV5-1	NA	NA	TRBJ2-5	TGCGCCAGCAGCTTGGCCAGTGGCGGGTCCCTCGGGGAGACCCAGTACTTC	CASSLASGGSLGETQYF
TRBV6-1	NA	many	TRBJ1-1	TGTGCCAGCAGTGAGGGTGTAGGGGGGGACGGGAGCACTGAAGCTTTCTTT	CASSEGVGGDGSTEAFF
TRBV6-5	NA	NA	TRBJ2-4	TGTGCCAGCAGTTCTGAATCAAAAGTGAGAAACATTCAGTACTTC	CASSSESKVRNIQYF
TRBV6-2/TRBV6-3	TRBD2	NA	TRBJ2-7	TGTGCCAGCAGTTACTTGAGACTAGCGGACCAGCAGTACTTC	CASSYLRLADQQYF
TRBV10-1	NA	NA	TRBJ2-3	TGCGCCAGCAGTGAGGTGCAGGTCGGGAGCCCAGATACGCAGTATTTT	CASSEVQVGSPDTQYF
TRBV5-1	TRBD2	NA	TRBJ2-1	TGCGCCAGCAAGGGAGGACTAGAGTATGGTGAGCAGTTCTTC	CASKGGLEYGEQFF
TRBV28	NA	NA	TRBJ2-3	TGTGCCAGCAGTTTTGGGGCTGGGTTCAGAACAGGGCGGTATTTT	CASSFGAGFRTGRYF
TRBV28	TRBD1	NA	TRBJ1-1	TGTGCCAGCAGTTCCACGCCCTCCGGGACAGGGGGACGGGCTTTCTTT	CASSSTPSGTGGRAFF
TRBV3-1/TRBV3-2	TRBD2	NA	TRBJ2-1	TGTGCCAGCAGCCAAGATCGACTAGCGGGGTCCTACAATGAGCAGTTCTTC	CASSQDRLAGSYNEQFF
TRBV7-8	NA	NA	TRBJ2-7	TGTGCCAGCAGCTTAGCCGGCGGGGTCCTCGAGCAGTACTTC	CASSLAGGVLEQYF
TRBV10-2	NA	once	TRBJ2-7	TGCGCCAGCACCGACAGATACGAGCAGTACTTC	CASTDRYEQYF
TRBV6-4	TRBD1	NA	TRBJ2-2	TGTGCCAGCAGTGACTGCGCCCCGGGACAGGGGGCGGTTAGCGGGAGTTGGGCCGGGGAGCTGTTTTTT	CASSDCAPGQGAVSGSWAGELFF
TRBV28	TRBD1	once	TRBJ2-5	TGTGCCAGCAGTGCGGACAGGGAAGGGGAAGAGACCCAGTACTTC	CASSADREGEETQYF
TRBV7-9	NA	NA	TRBJ1-6	TGTGCCAGCAGCTTCGGGGGGCATAATTCACCCCTCCACTTT	CASSFGGHNSPLHF
TRBV29-1	NA	NA	TRBJ2-7	TGCAGCGCCGGGGGACAGAACTCCTACGAGCAGTACTTC	CSAGGQNSYEQYF
TRBV28	NA	NA	TRBJ2-1	TGTGCCAGCAGTTTACTGGCCTCGGCGGTGTCCAATGAGCAGTTCTTC	CASSLLASAVSNEQFF
TRBV24-1	TRBD2	NA	TRBJ2-7	TGTGCCACCAGTGATTGGGGGGGGACCGACGAGCAGTACTTC	CATSDWGGTDEQYF
TRBV7-9	TRBD2	NA	TRBJ2-7	TGTGCCAGCAGCCCGGCGGGGGGCCGAGGCTACGAGCAGTACTTC	CASSPAGGRGYEQYF
TRBV5-4	NA	NA	TRBJ1-4	TGTGCCAGCAGCCCCGGCGGTCCCGAAAAACTGTTTTTT	CASSPGGPEKLFF
TRBV7-9	TRBD1	NA	TRBJ2-3	TGTGCCAGCAGCGTAAGACAGGGCACCGGAGATACGCAGTATTTT	CASSVRQGTGDTQYF
TRBV10-1	NA	NA	TRBJ1-1	TGCGCCAGCAGTGAGTCGAGGGGGTGGACTGAAGCTTTCTTT	CASSESRGWTEAFF
TRBV27	NA	NA	TRBJ2-2	TGTGCCAGCAGTTTATTAAACACCGGGGAGCTGTTTTTT	CASSLLNTGELFF
TRBV5-1	NA	once	TRBJ1-1	TGCGCCAGCAGCTTACAAGGAGGGGCTTTGAACACTGAAGCTTTCTTT	CASSLQGGALNTEAFF
TRBV24-1	TRBD2	once	TRBJ2-7	TGTGCCACCAGTGACCGGACTAGCGGGAGTTTCTACGAGCAGTACTTC	CATSDRTSGSFYEQYF
TRBV3-1/TRBV3-2	NA	NA	TRBJ1-6	TGTGCCAGCAGCCCGGGACTGCTTAATTCACCCCTCCACTTT	CASSPGLLNSPLHF
TRBV28	NA	NA	TRBJ1-1	TGTGCCAGCAGTTCTTACCTAAAACAGGGTAGGGGCACGAACACTGAAGCTTTCTTT	CASSSYLKQGRGTNTEAFF
TRBV28	TRBD1	once	TRBJ1-2	TGTGCCAGCCTAGGGACAGGGGAGGGCTACACCTTC	CASLGTGEGYTF
TRBV7-6	TRBD2	medium-sized	TRBJ2-7	TGTGCCAGCAGCTTAGAAACTAGCGGGAGTAACGAGCAGTACTTC	CASSLETSGSNEQYF
TRBV4-1	TRBD2	NA	TRBJ2-1	TGCGCCAGCAGGCAAGGACTAGCGGGGGGCCCGGCGCAGTTCTTC	CASRQGLAGGPAQFF
TRBV4-1	NA	once	TRBJ1-2	TGCGCCAGCAGCCAAGATGGGGCAGGGGCCAACTATGGCTACACCTTC	CASSQDGAGANYGYTF
TRBV2	NA	NA	TRBJ2-2	TGTGCCAGCAGTACGCGGACGGGGAACTCCGGGGAGCTGTTTTTT	CASSTRTGNSGELFF